The sequence of this T cell receptor (beta chain) was determined in a study of blood T cell repertoires in COVID-19. The data were produced by immunoSEQ multiplex PCR, yet TCRdb's version contains in-frame clones alone and is incomplete. The data show over 200,000 clones, 88% seen once. The sequenced material came from peripheral blood. This clonotype originated in a woman between 55 and 75 years old with acute or convalescent COVID-19.

In nucleotides, the CDR3 is TGCAGTGCTAGTGAGGCTAGCGGGAGCACAGATACGCAGTATTTT. Translation: CSASEASGSTDTQYF. V and J are TRBV20-1 and TRBJ2-3; 8 bases are shared with TRBD2. The CDR3 sequence is 15 residues long. V shed 3 bases, J shed 0 bases, and the junction held 5 bases outside the gene matches. CDR1 is DFQATT, CDR2 SNEGSKA, per germline (reference sequence).